The 6 T cell receptor beta chains below all came from one sample that was sequenced in a study of neurological immune-mediated disorders. TCRdb redid the calling of the 5' RACE reads with MiXCR, one entry per CDR3 protein. The sample has 69,000 or so distinct CDR3 sequences; roughly 4.8% are singletons. Sequences were obtained from PBMCs. The source is a woman in her 70s with multiple sclerosis.

This clonotype has a count of ten or more. The V and J genes are TRBV19 and TRBJ2-7; TRBD2 agrees at 9 bases. The germline V gene encodes CDR1 LNHDA and CDR2 SQIVND (reference sequence). V gave up 0 bases and J gave up 1 base; unmatched junction bases: 1. The length of the CDR3 is 15 residues. As DNA, the CDR3 is TGTGCCAGTAGTATAGAAGCGGGAGGATCCTACGAGCAGTACTTC. Its protein product is CASSIEAGGSYEQYF.

This clonotype occurred many times. The chain has TRBV5-1 and TRBJ2-1; 9 nucleotides line up with TRBD2. Unmatched junction bases numbered 9, after V lost 5 bases and J lost 6 bases. The CDR3 runs 15 residues. Germline V lookup: CDR1 SGHRS, CDR2 YFSETQ. CDR3 bases: TGCGCCAGCAGGTCTGCGGGAGGGGTCGGCAATGAGCAGTTCTTC. Its translation is CASRSAGGVGNEQFF.

This clonotype has just a few counts. The chain carries TRBV5-5 and TRBJ2-3; 11 nucleotides agree with TRBD2. Germline loops: CDR1 SGHKS, CDR2 YYEKEE (reference sequence). V lost 1 base and J lost 4; bases outside the gene matches: 8. The length of the CDR3 is 17 residues. The CDR3 loop reads CASSLSTSGSSSDTQYF. The CDR3 DNA follows: TGTGCCAGCAGCTTGAGTACTAGCGGGAGTTCTTCAGATACGCAGTATTTT. The whole variable domain, remainder taken from reference TRBV5-5 and TRBJ2-3, is DAGVTQSPTHLIKTRGQQVTLRCSPISGHKSVSWYQQVLGQGPQFIFQYYEKEERGRGNFPDRFSARQFPNYSSELNVNALLLGDSALYLCASSLSTSGSSSDTQYFGPGTRLTVL.

The sample holds many counts of this clonotype. V usage is TRBV18 and J usage is TRBJ2-3, with TRBD1 identical over 9 bases. Germline trimming cut 6 bases from V and 4 bases from J; bases unmatched to any gene: 11. This CDR3 contains 16 residues. Looked up from germline, CDR1 is KGHSH and CDR2 is LQKENI. CDR3 nucleotides: TGTGCCAGCTCCCGAACCCAGGGACAGGGCTCAGATACGCAGTATTTT. This sequence encodes CASSRTQGQGSDTQYF.

This clonotype was seen repeatedly, ten times or more. The V and J genes are TRBV29-1 and TRBJ2-7, with 8 bases aligning to TRBD1. The CDR3 is 15 residues long. Germline V gene data show CDR1 as SQVTM and CDR2 as ANQGSEA. The V gene end was trimmed by 3 bases and the J gene end by 0 bases; junction bases not matched to a gene: 7. As DNA, the CDR3 is TGCAGCGTTGATGGGGACAGGACCTCCTCCTACGAGCAGTACTTC. It codes for CSVDGDRTSSYEQYF.

The chain employs TRBV27 and TRBJ1-5; D gene ambiguous. The V and J ends lost 5 bases and 4 bases respectively, with 21 bases between them. The CDR3 consists of 17 residues. Germline CDR1 MNHEY, CDR2 SMNVEV (reference sequence). CDR3 sequence reads: CASSPLLVFGQNQPQHF. DNA of the CDR3: TGTGCCAGCAGTCCGCTCTTGGTGTTCGGGCAAAATCAGCCCCAGCATTTT.